The count of the clone carrying this T cell receptor (beta chain) is one. Germline CDR1 reads SQVTM; CDR2 reads ANQGSEA. The CDR3 is made up of 14 amino acids. Trimming shortened V by 3 bases and J by 5 bases, and 16 bases separated the two germline ends. The entry originates in a study of shared clonotypes between healthy human individuals. Whole-study context: CD4 naive and memory got three plates each, CD8 naive two, CD8 memory one.

The investigators split CD4+ cells into a CD45RA+ naive subset and a CD45RA-negative memory subset. The data were produced by immunoSEQ multiplex PCR, yet TCRdb's version contains in-frame clones alone and is incomplete. The sample consists of some 1 million clones, 70% to 80% of them appearing once. This sequence joins TRBV29-1 and TRBJ1-2, with a possible D match to TRBD1 (6 bases). The sample comprised memory CD4+ T cells sorted from blood. The subset is: CD45RA-negative fraction. The sequence was collected from a man younger than 35 in good health. The CDR3 here is CSVDGGAKEYGYTF. The CDR3, as DNA: TGCAGCGTTGATGGGGGGGCGAAAGAATATGGCTACACCTTC.